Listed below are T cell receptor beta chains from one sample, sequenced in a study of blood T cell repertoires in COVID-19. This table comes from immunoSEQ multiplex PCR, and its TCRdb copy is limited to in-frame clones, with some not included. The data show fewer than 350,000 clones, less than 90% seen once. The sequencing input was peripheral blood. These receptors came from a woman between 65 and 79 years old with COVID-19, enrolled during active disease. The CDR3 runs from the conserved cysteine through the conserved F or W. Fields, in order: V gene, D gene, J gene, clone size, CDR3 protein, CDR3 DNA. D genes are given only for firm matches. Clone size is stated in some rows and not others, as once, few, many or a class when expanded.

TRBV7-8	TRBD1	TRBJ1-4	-	CASSPTRTGLNEKLFF	TGTGCCAGCAGCCCGACCCGGACAGGGCTTAATGAAAAACTGTTTTTT
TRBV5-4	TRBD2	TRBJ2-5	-	CASSSGLAGGKTQYF	TGTGCCAGCAGCTCGGGACTAGCGGGGGGGAAGACCCAGTACTTC
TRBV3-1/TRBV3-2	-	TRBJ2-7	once	CASSRSEGAYEQYF	TGTGCCAGCAGCCGAAGTGAAGGGGCCTACGAGCAGTACTTC
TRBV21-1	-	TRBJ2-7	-	CASSLPPPGDSSYEQYF	TGTGCCAGCAGCCTCCCCCCTCCCGGGGATAGCTCCTACGAGCAGTACTTC
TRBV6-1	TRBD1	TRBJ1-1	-	CASSEGAPGQMAFF	TGTGCCAGCAGTGAGGGAGCCCCGGGACAGATGGCTTTCTTT
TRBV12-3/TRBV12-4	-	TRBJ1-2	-	CASSRTANYGYTF	TGTGCCAGCAGCAGAACAGCTAACTATGGCTACACCTTC
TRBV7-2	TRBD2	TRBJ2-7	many	CASSLVAGGPYEQYF	TGTGCCAGCAGCTTAGTTGCGGGGGGTCCCTACGAGCAGTACTTC
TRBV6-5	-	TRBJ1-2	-	CASSYEGADGYTF	TGTGCCAGCAGTTACGAGGGCGCAGACGGCTACACCTTC
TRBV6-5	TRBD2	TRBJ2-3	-	CASSRLGLAGDTQYF	TGTGCCAGCAGTCGTCTGGGACTAGCTGGAGATACGCAGTATTTT
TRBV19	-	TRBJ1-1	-	CASSNQGMNTEAFF	TGTGCCAGTAGTAACCAGGGGATGAACACTGAAGCTTTCTTT
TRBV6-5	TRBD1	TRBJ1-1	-	CASSPGTGRAEAFF	TGTGCCAGCAGTCCCGGGACAGGGAGGGCTGAAGCTTTCTTT
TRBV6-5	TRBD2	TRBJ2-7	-	CASSYSTAGVFEQYF	TGTGCCAGCAGTTACTCGACAGCGGGGGTATTCGAGCAGTACTTC
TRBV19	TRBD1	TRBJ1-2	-	CASSIMGQGYYGYTF	TGTGCCAGTAGTATAATGGGACAGGGCTACTATGGCTACACCTTC
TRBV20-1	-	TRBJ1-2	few	CSAPYYGYTF	TGCAGTGCTCCTTACTATGGCTACACCTTC
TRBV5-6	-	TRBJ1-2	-	CASRPVTTGPGYGYTF	TGTGCCAGCAGACCGGTTACTACAGGCCCAGGATATGGCTACACCTTC
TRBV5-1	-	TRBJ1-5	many	CASSLTGDQPQHF	TGCGCCAGCAGCTTGACGGGGGATCAGCCCCAGCATTTT
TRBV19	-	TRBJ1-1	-	CASTREGGTEAFF	TGTGCCAGTACCAGGGAGGGGGGGACTGAAGCTTTCTTT
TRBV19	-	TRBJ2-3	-	CASSSQVFYTQYF	TGTGCCAGTAGTAGTCAGGTCTTCTATACGCAGTATTTT
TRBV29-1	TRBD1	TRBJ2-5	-	CSVLQGEETQYF	TGCAGCGTTTTACAGGGGGAAGAGACCCAGTACTTC
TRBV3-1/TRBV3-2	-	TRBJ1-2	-	CASSQEPKKPSFF	TGTGCCAGCAGCCAAGAACCCAAAAAGCCCTCCTTCTTC
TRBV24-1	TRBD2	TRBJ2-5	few	CATSVVAGANQETQYF	TGTGCCACCAGTGTGGTAGCGGGGGCCAACCAAGAGACCCAGTACTTC
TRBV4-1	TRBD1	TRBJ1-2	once	CASSQRDSYGYTF	TGCGCCAGCAGCCAAAGGGACAGCTATGGCTACACCTTC
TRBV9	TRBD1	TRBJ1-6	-	CASSPGTGVNSPLHF	TGTGCCAGCAGCCCCGGGACAGGCGTTAATTCACCCCTCCACTTT
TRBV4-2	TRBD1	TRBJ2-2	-	CASSQGQGEMGGELFF	TGTGCCAGCAGCCAGGGACAGGGGGAAATGGGCGGGGAGCTGTTTTTT
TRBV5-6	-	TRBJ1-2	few	CASSTTDRKGYGYTF	TGTGCCAGCAGCACCACAGACAGGAAAGGCTATGGCTACACCTTC
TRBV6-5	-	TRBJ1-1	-	CASSTTLNTEAFF	TGTGCCAGCAGCACGACACTGAACACTGAAGCTTTCTTT
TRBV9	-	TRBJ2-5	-	CASSVGGAETQYF	TGTGCCAGCAGCGTGGGGGGGGCAGAGACCCAGTACTTC
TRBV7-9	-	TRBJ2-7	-	CASSLGQVSYEQYF	TGTGCCAGCAGCTTAGGGCAAGTCTCCTACGAGCAGTACTTC
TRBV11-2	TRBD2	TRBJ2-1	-	CASSPQTGLAGSNEQFF	TGTGCCAGCAGCCCCCAGACGGGACTAGCGGGGTCCAATGAGCAGTTCTTC
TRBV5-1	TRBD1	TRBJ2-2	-	CASSFPTGLGTGELFF	TGCGCCAGCAGCTTCCCGACAGGGTTGGGCACCGGGGAGCTGTTTTTT
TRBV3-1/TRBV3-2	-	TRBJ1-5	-	CASSDGVNQPQHF	TGTGCCAGCAGCGACGGGGTCAATCAGCCCCAGCATTTT
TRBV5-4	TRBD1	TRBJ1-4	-	CASSLGDRGLGEKLFF	TGTGCCAGCAGCTTGGGAGACAGGGGGCTTGGTGAAAAACTGTTTTTT
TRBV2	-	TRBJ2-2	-	CASSLSLASGELFF	TGTGCCAGCAGTCTAAGCCTAGCGTCTGGGGAGCTGTTTTTT
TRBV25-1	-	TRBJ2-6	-	CASSGLYGANVLTF	TGTGCCAGCAGTGGTCTCTACGGGGCCAACGTCCTGACTTTC
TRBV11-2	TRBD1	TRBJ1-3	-	CASSRDRGLGNTIYF	TGTGCCAGCAGCCGGGACAGGGGTCTTGGAAACACCATATATTTT
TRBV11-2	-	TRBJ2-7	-	CASSQGGHEQYF	TGTGCCAGCAGCCAGGGTGGCCACGAGCAGTACTTC
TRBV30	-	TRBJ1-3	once	CAWSEDSGNTIYF	TGTGCCTGGAGTGAGGACAGCGGAAACACCATATATTTT
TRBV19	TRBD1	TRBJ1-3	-	CASSLGTGGGNTIYF	TGTGCCAGTAGCCTGGGGACAGGGGGTGGAAACACCATATATTTT
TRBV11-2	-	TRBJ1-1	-	CASSSTGNSPEAFF	TGTGCCAGCAGCTCGACAGGTAATTCCCCTGAAGCTTTCTTT
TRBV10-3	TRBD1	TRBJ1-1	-	CAIGQGGTEAFF	TGTGCCATCGGACAGGGAGGCACTGAAGCTTTCTTT